Below, 29 T cell receptor beta chains from the same sample are listed, as sequenced in a study of shared clonotypes between healthy human individuals. Measured with immunoSEQ multiplex PCR; TCRdb has only the in-frame clones, and not every one. The table records around 2,000,000 clones, about 95% of them present only once. Naive CD8 populations comprised CD45RO-negative cells positively selected for CCR7, excluding terminally differentiated effector memory CD45RA+ cells. Sequenced sample: naive CD8+ T cells sorted from blood. The receptors were sampled from a man aged 18 to 29 in good health.

As regards this clone: Other DNA sequences of this sample code for an identical CDR3. The chain joins TRBV4-3 to TRBJ2-1; D is tentatively TRBD1 or TRBD2 (5 bases each). CDR3 size: 14 residues. The V gene's germline CDR1 is LGHNA and CDR2 YSLEER. V lost 1 base, J lost 3 bases, and 7 bases lay in between. The CDR3 nucleotides are TGCGCCAGCAGCCAAGGAGGGGTCTACAATGAGCAGTTCTTC. Its translation: CASSQGGVYNEQFF.

The V gene is TRBV30, the J gene TRBJ2-3; TRBD2 agrees at 10 bases. CDR1 GTSNPN and CDR2 SVGIG come from the germline V gene (reference sequence). The trim removed 2 bases at V and 2 bases at J, leaving 4 bases unmatched. This CDR3 spans 15 amino acids. The CDR3 sequence: CAWSRTSGTTDTQYF. CDR3 coding DNA: TGTGCCTGGAGTAGGACTAGCGGCACCACAGATACGCAGTATTTT.

The chain has TRBV27 and TRBJ2-3; D possibly uses TRBD1 or TRBD2 (5 bases each). V was shortened by 1 base and J by 0 bases, with 11 bases between the two germline ends. The CDR3 is made up of 16 amino acids. Germline V gene lookup returns CDR1 MNHEY and CDR2 SMNVEV (reference sequence). In nucleotides, the CDR3 is TGTGCCAGCAGTTTATTTCCGGGGCCTAGCACAGATACGCAGTATTTT. Encoded protein: CASSLFPGPSTDTQYF.

Note on this clone: The identical CDR3 is also encoded by other nucleotide sequences in the sample. The rearrangement links TRBV9 to TRBJ2-3, with TRBD2 as a possible D gene (6 bases). The germline V gene encodes CDR1 SGDLS and CDR2 YYNGEE. The V and J ends lost 4 bases and 1 base respectively, with 10 bases between them. This CDR3 spans 14 amino acids. CDR3 loop: CASSPPGGTDTQYF. The CDR3 bases are TGTGCCAGCAGCCCCCCGGGGGGCACAGATACGCAGTATTTT. The complete variable domain, with remaining parts taken from reference TRBV9 and TRBJ2-3, reads DSGVTQTPKHLITATGQRVTLRCSPRSGDLSVYWYQQSLDQGLQFLIQYYNGEERAKGNILERFSAQQFPDLHSELNLSSLELGDSALYFCASSPPGGTDTQYFGPGTRLTVL.

V usage is TRBV19 and J usage is TRBJ1-1, with 10 positions matching TRBD1. Trimming removed 4 bases from V and 3 bases from J; junction bases left unmatched: 5. Per germline, CDR1 LNHDA and CDR2 SQIVND (reference sequence). The CDR3 covers 15 residues. The CDR3 DNA is TGTGCCAGTAGTACCCTTGGACAGGGGGACACTGAAGCTTTCTTT. It codes for CASSTLGQGDTEAFF.

The gene calls are TRBV7-9 and TRBJ2-5; D could derive from TRBD1 or TRBD2 (5 bases each). Deletions cut 8 bases from V and 5 bases from J, with 12 bases between. CDR3 length: 12 amino acids. Looked up from germline, CDR1 is SEHNR and CDR2 is FQNEAQ (reference sequence). CDR3 residues: CASSAGTETQYF. The CDR3, as DNA: TGTGCCAGCTCGGCAGGGACGGAGACCCAGTACTTC. Full variable domain (remainder filled in from reference TRBV7-9 and TRBJ2-5): DTGVSQNPRHKITKRGQNVTFRCDPISEHNRLYWYRQTLGQGPEFLTYFQNEAQLEKSRLLSDRFSAERPKGSFSTLEIQRTEQGDSAMYLCASSAGTETQYFGPGTRLLVL.

V gene TRBV25-1 combines with J gene TRBJ2-3, with a possible D match to TRBD1 (5 bases). The CDR3 runs to 12 residues. Per the germline V gene, CDR1 is MGHDK and CDR2 is SYGVNS. Trimming shortened V by 7 bases and J by 7 bases, and 12 bases separated the two germline ends. CDR3 DNA: TGTGCCAGCAAGAGCAGGGAACATACGCAGTATTTT. The encoded protein is CASKSREHTQYF.

This rearrangement joins TRBV19 to TRBJ1-4, with 7 bases aligning to TRBD1. The germline gives CDR1 LNHDA, CDR2 SQIVND (reference sequence). The CDR3 is made up of 15 amino acids. V was clipped by 5 bases and J by 5 bases; unmatched bases: 8. For the CDR3, the DNA is TGTGCCAGTAGTGATAAGTGGGACAGCAATGAAAAACTGTTTTTT. It is translated as CASSDKWDSNEKLFF.

This chain uses TRBV5-1 with TRBJ2-3; no clear D. V lost 7 bases, J lost 6 bases, and 18 bases lay in between. The CDR3 sequence is 14 residues long. Germline V lookup: CDR1 SGHRS, CDR2 YFSETQ. CDR3 sequence reads: CASQREVGLDTQYF. DNA of the CDR3: TGCGCCAGCCAAAGAGAGGTCGGGCTCGATACGCAGTATTTT.

J is TRBJ2-5 and V is TRBV4-1; D ambiguous. This CDR3 comprises 17 residues. Germline-derived CDR1 and CDR2 are MGHRA and YSYEKL. Trimming pared 0 bases from V and 0 bases from J, leaving 14 bases between. The CDR3 here is CASSQDLPATYQETQYF. The DNA for the CDR3 is TGCGCCAGCAGCCAAGATTTGCCAGCGACCTACCAAGAGACCCAGTACTTC.

The genes are TRBV29-1 and TRBJ2-3, with D possibly being TRBD2 (5 bases). CDR1 is SQVTM, CDR2 ANQGSEA, per germline. The CDR3 spans 14 residues. The V gene lost 5 bases and the J gene lost 2 bases, with 14 bases spanning the gap. CDR3 loop: CSVLTISPTDTQYF. Here the CDR3 DNA reads TGCAGCGTTTTGACTATTTCTCCCACAGATACGCAGTATTTT.

This chain joins TRBV6-6 and TRBJ2-7; a possible D gene is TRBD1 (5 bases). Germline values: CDR1 MNHNY, CDR2 SVGAGI (reference sequence). V was pared by 2 bases and J by 1 base, with 12 bases between. The CDR3 runs 15 residues. The DNA for the CDR3 is TGTGCCAGCAGTTACACTGGGGCTACGTCCTACGAGCAGTACTTC. Protein sequence: CASSYTGATSYEQYF.

V is TRBV9 and J is TRBJ1-3; tentative D call: TRBD1 (5 bases). V was pared by 0 bases and J by 4 bases, with 8 bases between. The CDR3 is made up of 14 amino acids. Germline assignment: CDR1 SGDLS and CDR2 YYNGEE. CDR3 sequence reads: CASSVGTNGNTIYF. The CDR3 bases are TGTGCCAGCAGCGTAGGGACAAACGGAAACACCATATATTTT.

This clone is a singleton in its sample. This chain links TRBV27 with TRBJ2-7; 8 bases are a match to TRBD2. The CDR3 is made up of 12 amino acids. Germline CDR1 MNHEY, CDR2 SMNVEV (reference sequence). Germline trimming cut 6 bases from V and 2 bases from J; bases unmatched to any gene: 0. CDR3 protein: CASRGLAYEQYF. The CDR3 DNA reads TGTGCCAGCAGGGGACTAGCCTACGAGCAGTACTTC.

The CDR3 loop is CASSLGHSGDSYNSPLHF. In DNA form, the CDR3 reads TGTGCCAGCAGTTTGGGGCATTCCGGTGACTCCTATAATTCACCCCTCCACTTT. The genes are TRBV28 and TRBJ1-6, with D perhaps matching TRBD1 (5 bases). The V end lost 3 bases, the J end lost 0 bases, and 15 bases lay between the germline ends. Per the germline V gene, CDR1 is MDHEN and CDR2 is SYDVKM. The CDR3 is 18 amino acids.

The J gene is TRBJ2-3, the V gene TRBV2; the D gene is possibly TRBD1 (6 bases). Germline-derived CDR1 and CDR2 are SNHLY and FYNNEI. The CDR3 runs to 15 residues. Trimming took off 6 bases at V and 6 bases at J, with 19 bases between the two ends. Written as DNA, the CDR3 is TGTGCCAGCAGAGTCTGGGGGCCCGGGGAGGATACGCAGTATTTT. It yields the protein CASRVWGPGEDTQYF. The full variable domain, completed using reference TRBV2 and TRBJ2-3, is EPEVTQTPSHQVTQMGQEVILRCVPISNHLYFYWYRQILGQKVEFLVSFYNNEISEKSEIFDDQFSVERPDGSNFTLKIRSTKLEDSAMYFCASRVWGPGEDTQYFGPGTRLTVL.

CDR3 DNA: TGTGCCAGCAGCTTAGTGGCAACGACAGCTAATGAAAAACTGTTTTTT. Translating it yields CASSLVATTANEKLFF. The rearrangement joins TRBV7-9 to TRBJ1-4; tentatively, D is TRBD1 (5 bases). V was clipped by 1 base and J by 3 bases, with 12 bases between them. Germline V gene data show CDR1 as SEHNR and CDR2 as FQNEAQ (reference sequence). The CDR3 is made up of 16 amino acids.

The chain uses TRBV13 and TRBJ2-3; TRBD2 aligns across 11 bases. Germline-derived CDR1 and CDR2 are PRHDT and FYEKMQ (reference sequence). This CDR3 has 18 residues. V lost 5 bases and J lost 0; bases outside the gene matches: 10. This CDR3 is CASSPGTSGEGSTDTQYF. As DNA, the CDR3 is TGTGCCAGCAGCCCCGGGACTAGCGGAGAGGGTAGCACAGATACGCAGTATTTT.

The rearrangement uses TRBV29-1 and TRBJ2-2; D is unresolved. Germline V gives CDR1 SQVTM, CDR2 ANQGSEA. CDR3 length: 11 amino acids. Trimming stripped 4 bases from V and 7 bases from J, with 7 bases between. The CDR3 here is CSVVASGELFF. DNA of the CDR3: TGCAGCGTTGTGGCGAGCGGGGAGCTGTTTTTT.

This clone was picked up one time. The sample has other DNA sequences that encode this CDR3 too. The chain links TRBV7-9 to TRBJ1-4; 8 bases are a match to TRBD1. In germline, CDR1 is SEHNR, CDR2 FQNEAQ (reference sequence). V dropped 5 bases and J dropped 8; count of bases not matched to a gene: 7. The CDR3 length is 14 residues. In nucleotides, the CDR3 is TGTGCCAGCAGCCCGGACAGGGCAGGGGAAAAACTGTTTTTT. Amino acids: CASSPDRAGEKLFF.

This clone was detected ten times or more. This chain links TRBV21-1 with TRBJ1-4; TRBD1 is the table's D call, not checked against the DNA. TRBV21-1 is shown as a pseudogene. The CDR3 runs to 15 residues. The CDR3 DNA reads as TGTGCCAGCAGCCCCCGGACAGGAGATAATGAAAAACTGTTTTTT. Translation: CASSPRTGDNEKLFF.

The rearrangement uses TRBV29-1 and TRBJ2-1; D unclear. This CDR3 contains 12 residues. V gave up 4 bases and J gave up 2 bases, with 6 bases separating them. Germline values: CDR1 SQVTM, CDR2 ANQGSEA. CDR3 DNA sequence: TGCAGCGTTGGGACGGCCTACAATGAGCAGTTCTTC. Amino acid sequence: CSVGTAYNEQFF.

The rearrangement joins TRBV5-1 to TRBJ2-1; 13 nucleotides agree with TRBD2. Germline trimming cut 2 bases from V and 7 bases from J; bases unmatched to any gene: 3. The CDR3 loop spans 15 amino acids. In germline, CDR1 is SGHRS, CDR2 YFSETQ. Here the CDR3 DNA reads TGCGCCAGCAGCTTACTAGCGGGAGGGCTAAATGAGCAGTTCTTC. This codes for CASSLLAGGLNEQFF. Combining the CDR3 with reference TRBV5-1 and TRBJ2-1 gives the whole variable domain KAGVTQTPRYLIKTRGQQVTLSCSPISGHRSVSWYQQTPGQGLQFLFEYFSETQRNKGNFPGRFSGRQFSNSRSEMNVSTLELGDSALYLCASSLLAGGLNEQFFGPGTRLTVL.

The chain uses TRBV27 and TRBJ2-7; no clear D. The CDR3 loop spans 15 amino acids. Trimming removed 3 bases at V and 5 bases at J, with 17 bases between. In germline, CDR1 is MNHEY, CDR2 SMNVEV (reference sequence). The CDR3 sequence: CASSFGSPLAHEQYF. The CDR3 DNA sequence: TGTGCCAGCAGTTTCGGGTCCCCGCTCGCCCACGAGCAGTACTTC.

This chain joins TRBV9 and TRBJ1-6; TRBD1 matches at 10 bases. The CDR3 is 15 residues long. The ends lost 4 bases at V and 9 bases at J; junction bases unmatched: 7. Germline CDR1 and CDR2: SGDLS and YYNGEE. The CDR3 reads CASSLTGGVLSPLHF. The CDR3 nucleotides read TGTGCCAGCAGCCTGACAGGGGGCGTTCTTTCACCCCTCCACTTT.

The chain links TRBV29-1 to TRBJ2-5, with 14 positions matching TRBD2. The junction had 5 bases not matched to a gene; V was cut back by 1 base and J by 4 bases. The CDR3 is 16 residues long. Germline CDR1 reads SQVTM; CDR2 reads ANQGSEA. As DNA, the CDR3 is TGCAGCGTTGAAGGGGGACTAGCGGGGGACGTAGAGACCCAGTACTTC. Amino acid sequence: CSVEGGLAGDVETQYF.

This sequence joins TRBV2 and TRBJ2-3, with 10 bases aligning to TRBD2. J gave up 3 bases and V 5 bases, and 8 bases lay outside the gene matches. Per germline, CDR1 SNHLY and CDR2 FYNNEI. The CDR3 is 16 residues long. The CDR3: CASSHLAGESTDTQYF. The CDR3 DNA follows: TGTGCCAGCAGTCACCTAGCGGGAGAGTCGACAGATACGCAGTATTTT.

The gene calls are TRBV6-5 and TRBJ2-7; the D is unclear. The CDR3 spans 14 residues. The germline V and J ends were trimmed by 4 bases and 1 base, with 11 bases remaining between them. Germline V CDR1 and CDR2: MNHEY, SVGAGI. The CDR3 DNA follows: TGTGCCAGCAGTTTGGTCAGCTTATCCTACGAGCAGTACTTC. Translated, it gives CASSLVSLSYEQYF.

With respect to this clone: The identical CDR3 is also encoded by other nucleotide sequences in the sample. The gene calls are TRBV5-6 and TRBJ2-7; D tentatively fits TRBD1 or TRBD2 (5 bases each). Trimming shortened V by 3 bases and J by 4 bases, and 8 bases separated the two germline ends. CDR3 length: 12 residues. Germline CDR1 reads SGHDT; CDR2 reads YYEEEE. CDR3 sequence reads: CASSWGIYEQYF. The CDR3 coding sequence is TGTGCCAGCAGCTGGGGGATATACGAGCAGTACTTC. Full variable domain (outside the CDR3, taken from reference TRBV5-6 and TRBJ2-7): DAGVTQSPTHLIKTRGQQVTLRCSPKSGHDTVSWYQQALGQGPQFIFQYYEEEERQRGNFPDRFSGHQFPNYSSELNVNALLLGDSALYLCASSWGIYEQYFGPGTRLTVT.